Included here is one T cell receptor beta chain sequence, with context. Its antigen remains unknown. These data belong to a study of beta chain features in type 1 diabetes. Study-level results: More deletions and fewer insertions at VDJ junctions were seen in type 1 diabetes patients. Compared with healthy donors, patients appeared to share more similar naive, central memory and regulatory TCRB repertoires.

CDR3 length: 12 residues. Looked up from germline, CDR1 is SQVTM and CDR2 is ANQGSEA. Trimming pared 8 bases from V and 6 bases from J, leaving 16 bases between. Expressed TCRB transcripts were sequenced because the entire RNA isolate underwent reverse transcription. Reads from naive, central memory and regulatory T cell samples averaged roughly 3.3 million. The method was immunoSEQ multiplex PCR; TCRdb's version includes in-frame clones alone and lacks a portion of them. Of hundreds of thousands of clones in the sample, around 68% were seen once. Sequenced material: naive CD4+ T cells from blood. The clonotype originates from a young man in good health. This chain links TRBV29-1 with TRBJ1-1, with D possibly being TRBD1 (5 bases). CDR3 DNA: TGCAGCTTTGGGGAAGTACAGGCTGAAGCTTTCTTT. Its protein product is CSFGEVQAEAFF.